Presented here are 24 T cell receptor beta chains from one specimen sequenced in a study of regulatory T cells in long-lasting Graves disease. Relying on iRepertoire HTBI primers and Arm-PCR of CDR3 regions, the team built TCR beta libraries. From the multiplex PCR reads, TCRdb called clonotypes with MiXCR, one entry per CDR3 protein. This table has around 450,000 distinct CDR3 sequences, roughly 21% appearing once. The time point was: persistent/refractory GD, antithyroid drugs over 5 years with positive TRAb. PBMC-extracted RNA yielded the TCR library. The material sequenced was peripheral blood mononuclear cells (PBMCs), taken when the disease was refractory, from a patient treated with antithyroid drugs. Source of these receptors: a female donor with Graves disease.

The table lists this clonotype with many counts. This rearrangement joins TRBV9 to TRBJ1-2, with D perhaps matching TRBD1 (5 bases). Germline CDR1 SGDLS, CDR2 YYNGEE. CDR3 size: 15 residues. The V gene lost 0 bases and the J gene lost 1 base, with 10 bases spanning the gap. The CDR3 spells CASSVGEGINYGYTF. The CDR3 nucleotides are TGTGCCAGCAGCGTAGGGGAGGGGATTAACTATGGCTACACCTTC.

In this sample, this clonotype turned up many times. The chain links TRBV5-5 to TRBJ1-1; TRBD1 aligns across 7 bases. The CDR3 length is 13 residues. V lost 7 bases, J lost 3 bases, and 6 bases stayed unmatched. Germline V gene data show CDR1 as SGHKS and CDR2 as YYEKEE (reference sequence). The CDR3 is CASGTEEHTEAFF. The CDR3 DNA reads TGTGCCAGCGGGACAGAGGAGCACACTGAAGCTTTCTTT.

This clonotype was seen ten or more times. This chain uses TRBV10-3 with TRBJ1-2; TRBD1 matches 12 bases. Per the germline V gene, CDR1 is ENHRY and CDR2 is SYGVKD. Trimming at V came to 3 bases and at J to 7 bases, leaving 12 bases not matched to a gene. This CDR3 comprises 17 residues. The CDR3 DNA reads as TGTGCCATCAGTGAACATGTCCCGGGACAGGGGGCGGGTGGCTACACCTTC. Encoded protein: CAISEHVPGQGAGGYTF.

V usage is TRBV14 and J usage is TRBJ2-7, with D unresolved. V shed 4 bases and J shed 5 bases, with 15 bases lying between them. Germline values: CDR1 SGHDN, CDR2 FVKESK. The CDR3 spans 14 residues. The CDR3 DNA reads TGTGCCAGCAGCCCAAAAACCCTGGTCCACGAGCAGTACTTC. The encoded protein is CASSPKTLVHEQYF.

V gene TRBV9 combines with J gene TRBJ1-1; perhaps TRBD1 as D (6 bases). The length of the CDR3 is 16 residues. V lost 0 bases and J 1 base, leaving 13 bases between the germline ends. Germline V gene data show CDR1 as SGDLS and CDR2 as YYNGEE. The CDR3 region is CASSVGGVGANTEAFF. The CDR3 bases are TGTGCCAGCAGCGTAGGAGGTGTGGGGGCGAACACTGAAGCTTTCTTT.

The J gene is TRBJ1-3, the V gene TRBV11-2; D ambiguous. Deletions cut 5 bases from V and 4 bases from J, with 12 bases between. Germline CDR1 SGHAT, CDR2 FQNNGV. The CDR3 covers 14 residues. The CDR3 is CASSLWSSGNTIYF. Written as DNA, the CDR3 is TGTGCCAGCAGCCTGTGGAGTTCCGGAAACACCATATATTTT.

The rearrangement joins TRBV7-3 to TRBJ1-5; D ambiguous. This CDR3 comprises 17 residues. V was clipped by 2 bases and J by 0 bases, with 14 bases between them. Germline CDR1 SGHTA, CDR2 FQGTGA. The CDR3 DNA reads as TGTGCCAGCAGCTTAGGATTGGCAAGCTATAGCAATCAGCCCCAGCATTTT. This sequence encodes CASSLGLASYSNQPQHF.

This clonotype was counted ten times or more. The chain uses TRBV29-1 and TRBJ1-4; no reliable D call. Germline V gene lookup returns CDR1 SQVTM and CDR2 ANQGSEA. The V and J ends lost 0 bases and 5 bases respectively, with 4 bases between them. The CDR3 length is 12 residues. Here the CDR3 reads CSVEDGNEKLFF. DNA of the CDR3: TGCAGCGTTGAAGACGGGAATGAAAAACTGTTTTTT.

Of note for this clonotype: A read error may produce the germline difference seen at one junction end. V usage is TRBV12-3 or TRBV12-4 and J usage is TRBJ1-3, with unresolved D. CDR3 length equals 12 residues. The DNA of the CDR3 is TGTGCCAGCAGCTCCTCAGGAAACACCGTATATTTT. Protein: CASSSSGNTVYF.

This clonotype showed up just a few times. The V and J genes are TRBV15 and TRBJ2-2, with D unclear. Between the trimmed V and J ends, which lost 5 bases and 4 bases, there was a span of 11 bases. The CDR3 has 14 residues. Germline loops: CDR1 LNHNV, CDR2 YYDKDF (reference sequence). The CDR3: CATSDRTGTGELFF. The CDR3 DNA is TGTGCCACCAGCGATAGGACGGGCACCGGGGAGCTGTTTTTT.

J is TRBJ1-3 and V is TRBV27; maybe TRBD1 (6 bases). V was pared by 5 bases and J by 10 bases, with 27 bases between. From germline, CDR1 is MNHEY and CDR2 SMNVEV (reference sequence). The CDR3 loop spans 17 amino acids. CDR3 residues: CASSPRPLQGISQTIYF. DNA of the CDR3: TGTGCCAGCAGTCCTCGCCCGCTACAGGGAATATCCCAGACCATATATTTT.

This clonotype was seen only a few times. The chain's CDR3 is CASSPGPDPYEQYF. CDR3 in DNA: TGTGCCAGCAGCCCCGGCCCTGACCCCTACGAGCAGTACTTC. The chain is built from TRBV7-3 and TRBJ2-7, with no clear D. The V end lost 5 bases, the J end lost 2 bases, and 13 bases lay between the germline ends. The CDR3 has 14 amino acids. Germline V lookup: CDR1 SGHTA, CDR2 FQGTGA.

The chain links TRBV24-1 to TRBJ2-5; the match to TRBD1 covers 10 bases. Trimming cost V 2 bases and J 10 bases; bases outside gene matches: 12. The germline CDR1 and CDR2 sequences are KGHDR and SFDVKD. The CDR3 sequence is 16 residues long. The CDR3 nucleotides read TGTGCCACCAGTGATTCCCGTGACAGGGGGCTCAGTGTCCAGTACTTC. Translated: CATSDSRDRGLSVQYF.

The chain carries TRBV27 and TRBJ1-4; maybe TRBD1 (5 bases). The CDR3 runs 15 residues. The germline gives CDR1 MNHEY, CDR2 SMNVEV (reference sequence). Deletions cut 4 bases from V and 8 bases from J, with 17 bases between. CDR3 nucleotide sequence: TGTGCCAGCAGTTCATCCCAGGGTGCCAGGGAAAAACTGTTTTTT. Its translation is CASSSSQGAREKLFF. The full variable domain, with the rest looked up from reference TRBV27 and TRBJ1-4, is EAQVTQNPRYLITVTGKKLTVTCSQNMNHEYMSWYRQDPGLGLRQIYYSMNVEVTDKGDVPEGYKVSRKEKRNFPLILESPSPNQTSLYFCASSSSQGAREKLFFGSGTQLSVL.

This clonotype was found many times. This chain links TRBV6-1 with TRBJ1-2; TRBD1 matches at 7 bases. CDR3 length: 16 residues. Germline CDR1 reads MNHNS; CDR2 reads SASEGT. V lost 1 base, J lost 6 bases, and 11 bases stayed unmatched. The CDR3 DNA sequence: TGTGCCAGCAGTGAAGTTTCCAGGGGGTATTTTGATGGCTACACCTTC. Amino acids: CASSEVSRGYFDGYTF.

In its sample, this clonotype was seen a few times. This chain links TRBV7-9 with TRBJ1-1, with D possibly being TRBD1 (5 bases). Germline V gene sequence: CDR1 SEHNR, CDR2 FQNEAQ (reference sequence). This CDR3 has 16 amino acids. The V gene lost 4 bases and the J gene lost 0 bases, with 15 bases spanning the gap. In nucleotides, the CDR3 is TGTGCCAGCAGCTCACCAAGGGGCGGAATGAACACTGAAGCTTTCTTT. It translates to CASSSPRGGMNTEAFF.

Concerning this clonotype: This may be a read error: a much more frequent sequence differs by one nucleotide. The genes are TRBV19 and TRBJ2-5; the match to TRBD1 covers 8 bases. V shed 4 bases, J shed 5 bases, and the junction held 15 bases outside the gene matches. In germline, CDR1 is LNHDA, CDR2 SQIVND (reference sequence). This CDR3 is built from 17 residues. The CDR3 loop is CASSTQGAQGAVETQYF. In DNA form, the CDR3 reads TGTGCCAGTAGTACCCAGGGCGCGCAGGGGGCAGTGGAGACCCAGTACTTC. Using reference TRBV19 and TRBJ2-5 for the parts outside the CDR3, the full variable domain is DGGITQSPKYLFRKEGQNVTLSCEQNLNHDAMYWYRQDPGQGLRLIYYSQIVNDFQKGDIAEGYSVSREKKESFPLTVTSAQKNPTAFYLCASSTQGAQGAVETQYFGPGTRLLVL.

This clonotype was seen ten or more times. The chain couples TRBV20-1 to TRBJ2-7; D gene uncertain. Germline V gene lookup returns CDR1 DFQATT and CDR2 SNEGSKA (reference sequence). V was clipped by 0 bases and J by 0 bases, with 3 bases between them. CDR3 length: 12 amino acids. The CDR3 protein is CSAREDSYEQYF. In DNA form, the CDR3 reads TGCAGTGCTAGAGAGGACTCCTACGAGCAGTACTTC.

In its sample, this clonotype was seen a few times. The chain combines TRBV12-3 or TRBV12-4 with TRBJ2-3, with D uncertain. The CDR3 is 16 residues long. Trimming took 5 bases from V and 0 from J, leaving 15 bases between them. CDR3 DNA sequence: TGTGCCAGCAGTCAGCTCCCAGGTCCTAGCACAGATACGCAGTATTTT. It yields the protein CASSQLPGPSTDTQYF.

Ten or more counts support this clonotype. The chain couples TRBV2 to TRBJ1-4; D possibly corresponds to TRBD1 (6 bases). CDR1 and CDR2 from the germline V gene are SNHLY and FYNNEI. Deletions cut 6 bases from V and 8 bases from J, with 16 bases between. There are 14 residues in the CDR3. CDR3 in DNA: TGTGCCAGCAGGATCCAGGGGTCGAACGAAAAACTGTTTTTT. It translates to CASRIQGSNEKLFF.

The rearrangement joins TRBV7-9 to TRBJ1-1; tentative D call: TRBD1 (5 bases). The V and J ends lost 5 bases and 5 bases respectively, with 21 bases between them. CDR1 and CDR2 (germline): SEHNR, FQNEAQ (reference sequence). CDR3 length equals 16 residues. The CDR3 spells CASSRMSPGRRTEAFF. In nucleotides, the CDR3 is TGTGCCAGCAGCCGAATGTCGCCGGGACGGCGGACTGAAGCTTTCTTT. Full variable domain (remainder filled in from reference TRBV7-9 and TRBJ1-1): DTGVSQNPRHKITKRGQNVTFRCDPISEHNRLYWYRQTLGQGPEFLTYFQNEAQLEKSRLLSDRFSAERPKGSFSTLEIQRTEQGDSAMYLCASSRMSPGRRTEAFFGQGTRLTVV.

Ten or more counts support this clonotype. The chain carries TRBV29-1 and TRBJ1-1; possible D gene TRBD1, 6 bases. Germline V CDR1 and CDR2: SQVTM, ANQGSEA. V lost 7 bases and J lost 0, with 12 bases in between. The CDR3 runs to 13 residues. CDR3 amino acids: CSGGQKMNTEAFF. CDR3 nucleotide sequence: TGCAGCGGTGGACAGAAGATGAACACTGAAGCTTTCTTT.

The V and J genes are TRBV6-1 and TRBJ1-4; tentatively, D is TRBD1 (6 bases). Germline V CDR1 and CDR2: MNHNS, SASEGT. CDR3 size: 15 residues. The V end lost 7 bases, the J end lost 3 bases, and 15 bases lay between the germline ends. CDR3 coding DNA: TGTGCCAGCATGAATTGGGGGGCAGCTAATGAAAAACTGTTTTTT. This encodes CASMNWGAANEKLFF.

At least ten counts were recorded for this clonotype. This rearrangement joins TRBV2 to TRBJ1-4; D is perhaps TRBD1 (5 bases). This CDR3 is built from 13 residues. Germline V gene sequence: CDR1 SNHLY, CDR2 FYNNEI. Trimming took 7 bases from V and 7 from J, leaving 13 bases between them. The CDR3 DNA follows: TGTGCCAGCACGGACAATATAGTTGAAAAACTGTTTTTT. As protein: CASTDNIVEKLFF.